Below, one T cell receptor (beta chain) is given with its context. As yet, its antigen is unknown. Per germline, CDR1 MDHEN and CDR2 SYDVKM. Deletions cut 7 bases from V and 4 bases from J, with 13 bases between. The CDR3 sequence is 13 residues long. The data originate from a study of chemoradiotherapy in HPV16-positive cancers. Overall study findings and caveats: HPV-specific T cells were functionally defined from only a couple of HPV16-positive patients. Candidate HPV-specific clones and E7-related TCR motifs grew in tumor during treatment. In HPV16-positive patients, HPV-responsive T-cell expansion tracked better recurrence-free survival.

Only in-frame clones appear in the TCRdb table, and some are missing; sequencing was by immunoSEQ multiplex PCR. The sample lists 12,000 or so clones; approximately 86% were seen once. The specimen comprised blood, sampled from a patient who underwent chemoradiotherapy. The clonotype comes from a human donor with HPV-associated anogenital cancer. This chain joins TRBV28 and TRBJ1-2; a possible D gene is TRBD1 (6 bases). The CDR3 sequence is CASIGQTLYGYTF. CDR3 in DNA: TGTGCCAGCATCGGACAGACCCTCTATGGCTACACCTTC.